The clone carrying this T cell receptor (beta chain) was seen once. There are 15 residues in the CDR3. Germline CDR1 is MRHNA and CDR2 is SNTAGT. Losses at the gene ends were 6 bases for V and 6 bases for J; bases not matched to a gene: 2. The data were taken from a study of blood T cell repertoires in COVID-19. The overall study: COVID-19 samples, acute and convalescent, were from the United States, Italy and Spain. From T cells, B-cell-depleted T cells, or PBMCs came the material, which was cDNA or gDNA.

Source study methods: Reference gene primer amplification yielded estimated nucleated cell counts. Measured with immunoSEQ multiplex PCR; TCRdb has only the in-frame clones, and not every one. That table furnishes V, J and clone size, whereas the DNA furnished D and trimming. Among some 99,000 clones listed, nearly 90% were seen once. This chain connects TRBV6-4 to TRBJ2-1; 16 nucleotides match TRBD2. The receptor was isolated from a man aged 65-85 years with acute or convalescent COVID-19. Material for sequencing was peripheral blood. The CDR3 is CASSGTSGGANEQFF. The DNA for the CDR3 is TGTGCCAGCAGCGGGACTAGCGGGGGGGCCAATGAGCAGTTCTTC.